This T cell receptor (beta chain) appears in the sequencing data of a study of blood T cell repertoires in COVID-19. Background on the study: Sites across the United States, Italy and Spain contributed samples from acute and convalescent COVID-19.

Authors' analysis steps: Amplification of reference gene primers was used by the study to estimate nucleated cell counts. Assay: immunoSEQ multiplex PCR; the TCRdb copy retains only in-frame clones and omits some. V and J calls and clone size are given by that table; D and trimming were obtained from the DNA. The sample lists 150,000 to 200,000 clones; over 75% were seen once. V lost 7 bases and J lost 0, with 12 bases in between. There are 14 residues in the CDR3. CDR1 is SGHRS, CDR2 YFSETQ, per germline. J is TRBJ2-3 and V is TRBV5-1; no reliable D call. The TCR sequence derives from a man between 65 and 85 years old with acute or convalescent COVID-19. The source material was peripheral blood. The CDR3 region is CASDTVTSTDTQYF. The CDR3 DNA follows: TGCGCCAGCGACACAGTTACTAGCACAGATACGCAGTATTTT. Complete variable domain (other parts from reference TRBV5-1 and TRBJ2-3): KAGVTQTPRYLIKTRGQQVTLSCSPISGHRSVSWYQQTPGQGLQFLFEYFSETQRNKGNFPGRFSGRQFSNSRSEMNVSTLELGDSALYLCASDTVTSTDTQYFGPGTRLTVL.